This TCR beta chain was profiled in a study of shared T cell receptors in the human thymus. CDR1 and CDR2 from the germline V gene are SQVTM and ANQGSEA. V gave up 3 bases and J gave up 3 bases, with 8 bases separating them. CDR3 size: 12 residues. TCRdb's table, derived via immunoSEQ multiplex PCR, lists solely in-frame clones and lacks some. This sample has 500,000 to 750,000 clones, with roughly 90% found just once. The same sample was also studied in work on human thymus T cells. This second report adds: Infants, healthy and Finnish, who were having corrective surgery for congenital heart defects served as donors. The source of the thymus tissue was resections taken during corrective heart surgery. Among unrelated individuals, related research reported thymic repertoires that overlapped highly.

The chain employs TRBV29-1 and TRBJ1-2; weak D call: TRBD1 (5 bases). Sequenced input: thymocytes. The source is a boy under three years old with a congenital heart defect. The CDR3 region is CSVEGLYYGYTF. CDR3 sequence (DNA): TGCAGCGTTGAGGGACTTTACTATGGCTACACCTTC. Using reference TRBV29-1 and TRBJ1-2 for the parts outside the CDR3, the full variable domain is SAVISQKPSRDICQRGTSLTIQCQVDSQVTMMFWYRQQPGQSLTLIATANQGSEATYESGFVIDKFPISRPNLTFSTLTVSNMSPEDSSIYLCSVEGLYYGYTFGSGTRLTVV.